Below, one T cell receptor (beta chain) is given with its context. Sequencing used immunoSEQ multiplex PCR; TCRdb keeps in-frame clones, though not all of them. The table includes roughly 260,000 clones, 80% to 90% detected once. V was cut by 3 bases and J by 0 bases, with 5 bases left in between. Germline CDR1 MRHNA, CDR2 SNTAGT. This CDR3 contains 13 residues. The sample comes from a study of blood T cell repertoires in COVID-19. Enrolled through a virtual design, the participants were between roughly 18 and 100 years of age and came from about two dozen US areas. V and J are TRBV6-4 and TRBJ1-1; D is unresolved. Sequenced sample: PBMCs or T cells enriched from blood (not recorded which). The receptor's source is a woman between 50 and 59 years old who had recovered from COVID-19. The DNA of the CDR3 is TGTGCCAGCAGTGATCAGATGAACACTGAAGCTTTCTTT. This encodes CASSDQMNTEAFF.